The next 21 T cell receptor beta chains were all read from a single sample in a study of cytomegalovirus exposure and HLA in healthy donors. Primers: 60 Vbeta forward and 13 Jbeta reverse. Repertoires were generated with immunoSEQ multiplex PCR, while TCRdb's copy carries only in-frame clones and drops some. The profile shows 100,000 to 120,000 clones, approximately 83% of them singletons. Sequenced sample: PBMCs. The source is a man aged 35 to 55 in good health and CMV-seronegative.

The rearrangement joins TRBV28 to TRBJ1-2; weak D call: TRBD1 (6 bases). Trimming removed 6 bases from V and 4 bases from J, with 15 bases in between. CDR3 length: 14 residues. Germline V gives CDR1 MDHEN, CDR2 SYDVKM. The CDR3 region has the DNA TGTGCCAGCAGGCTGCAGGGGATGGGCTATGGCTACACCTTC. It encodes CASRLQGMGYGYTF.

About this clone itself: Compared with germline, one end of the junction differs, possibly owing to a read error. The chain combines TRBV7-9 with TRBJ1-6; D gene uncertain. Germline lookup yields CDR1 SEHNR and CDR2 FQNEAQ (reference sequence). CDR3 length: 14 residues. CDR3 amino acids: CASSQTTGDSPLHF. Written as DNA, the CDR3 is TGTGCCAGCAGCCAGACGACTGGTGATTCACCCCTTCACTTT.

V is TRBV6-5 and J is TRBJ2-7; 10 bases line up with TRBD1. The CDR3 spans 12 residues. The junction had 4 bases not matched to a gene; V was cut back by 8 bases and J by 6 bases. In germline, CDR1 is MNHEY, CDR2 SVGAGI. The CDR3 protein is CASGDRGLEQYF. The DNA for the CDR3 is TGTGCCAGCGGGGACAGGGGACTCGAGCAGTACTTC.

V is TRBV27 and J is TRBJ1-2, with D possibly TRBD1 on 6 matching bases. The length of the CDR3 is 14 residues. V was pared by 2 bases and J by 2 bases, with 9 bases between. Germline CDR1 is MNHEY and CDR2 is SMNVEV (reference sequence). The CDR3 sequence is CASSLLQGNYGYTF. CDR3 DNA: TGTGCCAGCAGTTTACTCCAGGGGAACTATGGCTACACCTTC.

The chain employs TRBV4-3 and TRBJ1-1; TRBD1 matches at 10 bases. The germline V gene has CDR1 LGHNA and CDR2 YSLEER. The length of the CDR3 is 15 residues. V lost 3 bases to trimming and J lost 4 bases; unmatched junction nucleotides: 5. The CDR3 DNA reads TGCGCCAGCAGCCAGCAAGGACAGGGGGGCACTGAAGCTTTCTTT. Its protein is CASSQQGQGGTEAFF.

This chain joins TRBV30 and TRBJ1-2; D is unresolved. This CDR3 comprises 12 residues. Trimming shortened V by 2 bases and J by 6 bases, and 10 bases separated the two germline ends. In germline, CDR1 is GTSNPN, CDR2 SVGIG (reference sequence). CDR3 nucleotide sequence: TGTGCCTGGAGTCCGGGAGGCGATGGCTACACCTTC. Amino acid sequence: CAWSPGGDGYTF.

V and J are TRBV19 and TRBJ1-4, with 7 nucleotides matching TRBD1. V lost 5 bases, J lost 1 base, and 1 base stayed unmatched. The CDR3 has 14 amino acids. The germline CDR1 and CDR2 sequences are LNHDA and SQIVND (reference sequence). The CDR3 DNA reads TGTGCCAGTAGTCGACAGGGAACTAATGAAAAACTGTTTTTT. Its translation: CASSRQGTNEKLFF.

This chain uses TRBV2 with TRBJ2-3; tentative D call: TRBD2 (5 bases). V was trimmed by 1 base and J by 5 bases, leaving 10 bases between them. The length of the CDR3 is 14 residues. Per germline, CDR1 SNHLY and CDR2 FYNNEI. The CDR3 coding sequence is TGTGCCAGCAGTGAAGTCTCCCGGGAAGATACGCAGTATTTT. Residues: CASSEVSREDTQYF.

Comments on this clone: Distinct nucleotide sequences in the sample also encode this CDR3. This chain links TRBV6-5 with TRBJ2-6; a possible D gene is TRBD2 (5 bases). V was cut by 0 bases and J by 2 bases, with 8 bases left in between. This CDR3 comprises 16 residues. The germline CDR1 and CDR2 sequences are MNHEY and SVGAGI. This chain's CDR3 is CASSYSRRTGANVLTF. In DNA, the CDR3 is TGTGCCAGCAGTTACTCCCGGAGGACTGGGGCCAACGTCCTGACTTTC.

The chain has TRBV4-1 and TRBJ2-7; a weak D match, TRBD1 (5 bases). The CDR3 consists of 12 residues. With 0 bases removed from V and 6 bases from J, the gap between germline ends came to 6 bases. CDR1 MGHRA and CDR2 YSYEKL come from the germline V gene. CDR3 DNA: TGCGCCAGCAGCCAAGAAAGGGGCGAGCAGTACTTC. It specifies CASSQERGEQYF.

V is TRBV6-5 and J is TRBJ1-1; D might be TRBD1 (5 bases). The CDR3 is made up of 10 amino acids. V was cut by 9 bases and J by 6 bases, with 8 bases left in between. The V gene's germline CDR1 is MNHEY and CDR2 SVGAGI. This CDR3 is CASGASEAFF. The CDR3 bases are TGTGCCAGTGGGGCATCTGAAGCTTTCTTT.

V gene TRBV7-2 combines with J gene TRBJ2-7; unclear D gene. The V and J ends lost 0 bases and 9 bases respectively, with 9 bases between them. CDR3 size: 12 residues. Germline V CDR1 and CDR2: SGHTA, FQGNSA. The CDR3: CASSLAAGRQYF. CDR3 nucleotides: TGTGCCAGCAGCTTAGCGGCAGGAAGGCAGTACTTC.

CDR3 region: CASSVRTGSSNQPQHF. The CDR3 nucleotides read TGTGCCAGCAGTGTTCGGACAGGTTCCAGCAATCAGCCCCAGCATTTT. J is TRBJ1-5 and V is TRBV2, with 7 bases aligning to TRBD1. Germline lookup yields CDR1 SNHLY and CDR2 FYNNEI. The CDR3 covers 16 residues. V was clipped by 4 bases and J by 1 base; unmatched bases: 7. The full variable domain, in which reference TRBV2 and TRBJ1-5 provide the parts outside the CDR3, is EPEVTQTPSHQVTQMGQEVILRCVPISNHLYFYWYRQILGQKVEFLVSFYNNEISEKSEIFDDQFSVERPDGSNFTLKIRSTKLEDSAMYFCASSVRTGSSNQPQHFGDGTRLSIL.

V is TRBV4-1 and J is TRBJ1-5; D may be TRBD1 (5 bases). Germline CDR1 reads MGHRA; CDR2 reads YSYEKL. This CDR3 is 15 amino acids long. V gave up 1 base and J gave up 1 base, with 8 bases separating them. The CDR3 DNA is TGCGCCAGCAGCCAAGTACAGGAGAGCAATCAGCCCCAGCATTTT. Encoded protein: CASSQVQESNQPQHF.

V gene TRBV5-1 combines with J gene TRBJ2-1; the D gene is possibly TRBD1 (5 bases). V was shortened by 4 bases and J by 5 bases, with 22 bases between the two germline ends. CDR3 size: 17 residues. CDR1 SGHRS and CDR2 YFSETQ come from the germline V gene. CDR3 region: CASSPGKGNVGDNEQFF. DNA for the CDR3: TGCGCCAGCAGCCCCGGTAAGGGGAACGTTGGTGACAATGAGCAGTTCTTC.

The rearrangement links TRBV28 to TRBJ2-1, with 9 bases fitting TRBD1. The CDR3 loop spans 15 amino acids. CDR1 is MDHEN, CDR2 SYDVKM, per germline. With 7 bases clipped from V and 2 bases from J, the junction kept 6 bases outside the gene matches. The CDR3 DNA is TGTGCCAGCAACCCAAACAGGGGGCCCTACAATGAGCAGTTCTTC. Translating it yields CASNPNRGPYNEQFF.

The chain combines TRBV27 with TRBJ2-5; 16 nucleotides agree with TRBD2. The CDR3 runs 18 residues. The junction had 11 bases not matched to a gene; V was cut back by 5 bases and J by 5 bases. The germline V gene has CDR1 MNHEY and CDR2 SMNVEV (reference sequence). The CDR3 is CASSPGLAGGRGWETQYF. The CDR3 region has the DNA TGTGCCAGCAGTCCGGGACTAGCGGGGGGGAGAGGTTGGGAGACCCAGTACTTC.

The chain couples TRBV6-5 to TRBJ2-2; D possibly corresponds to TRBD1 (5 bases). Looked up from germline, CDR1 is MNHEY and CDR2 is SVGAGI. The CDR3 runs to 13 residues. V lost 6 bases and J 7 bases, leaving 12 bases between the germline ends. The CDR3 protein is CASRPQVRGELFF. The CDR3 bases are TGTGCCAGCAGACCACAGGTTCGCGGGGAGCTGTTTTTT.

V gene TRBV18 combines with J gene TRBJ1-1; 8 bases are a match to TRBD1. Germline lookup yields CDR1 KGHSH and CDR2 LQKENI. Trimming cost V 8 bases and J 5 bases; bases outside gene matches: 4. There are 12 residues in the CDR3. CDR3 DNA sequence: TGTGCCAGCACTCAGGGGGCGACTGAAGCTTTCTTT. It yields the protein CASTQGATEAFF.

V is TRBV19 and J is TRBJ1-2; D is undetermined. V was pared by 7 bases and J by 1 base, with 10 bases between. Germline lookup yields CDR1 LNHDA and CDR2 SQIVND (reference sequence). The length of the CDR3 is 13 residues. In nucleotides, the CDR3 is TGTGCCAGTACCCCGACACGTAACTATGGCTACACCTTC. Translating it yields CASTPTRNYGYTF.

This clone has only one observation. The chain carries TRBV5-4 and TRBJ1-2; TRBD1 matches at 8 bases. This CDR3 comprises 16 residues. The V and J ends lost 3 bases and 8 bases, in that order; junction bases with no gene match: 15. In germline, CDR1 is SGHNT, CDR2 YYREEE (reference sequence). For the CDR3, the DNA is TGTGCCAGCAGCTCTCCCCCGGGACAGGAAACGGGGGGCTACACCTTC. It encodes CASSSPPGQETGGYTF. Supplemented by reference TRBV5-4 and TRBJ1-2, the full variable domain reads ETGVTQSPTHLIKTRGQQVTLRCSSQSGHNTVSWYQQALGQGPQFIFQYYREEENGRGNFPPRFSGLQFPNYSSELNVNALELDDSALYLCASSSPPGQETGGYTFGSGTRLTVV.